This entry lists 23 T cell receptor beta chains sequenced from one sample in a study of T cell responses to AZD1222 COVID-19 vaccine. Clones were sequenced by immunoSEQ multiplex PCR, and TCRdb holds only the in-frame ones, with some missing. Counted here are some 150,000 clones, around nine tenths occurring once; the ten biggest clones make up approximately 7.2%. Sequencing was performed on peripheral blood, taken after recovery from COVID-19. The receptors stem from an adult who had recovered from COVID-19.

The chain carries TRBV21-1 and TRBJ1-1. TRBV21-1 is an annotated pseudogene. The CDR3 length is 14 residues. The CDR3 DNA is TGTGCCAGCAGCAAAGTTGGGATGGGAGTTGCGACTTTCTTT. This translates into CASSKVGMGVATFF.

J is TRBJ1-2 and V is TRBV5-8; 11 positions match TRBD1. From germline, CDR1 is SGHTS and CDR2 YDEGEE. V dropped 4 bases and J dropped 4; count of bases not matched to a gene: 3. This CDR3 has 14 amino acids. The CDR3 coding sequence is TGTGCCAGCAGCCGGGACAGGGGGGGCTATGGCTACACCTTC. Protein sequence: CASSRDRGGYGYTF.

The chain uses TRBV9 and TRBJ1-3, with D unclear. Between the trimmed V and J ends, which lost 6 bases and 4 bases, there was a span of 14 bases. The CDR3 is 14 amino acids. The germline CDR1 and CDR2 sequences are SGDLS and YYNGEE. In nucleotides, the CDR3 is TGTGCCAGCAATGCCGACGGGCGGGGAAACACCATATATTTT. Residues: CASNADGRGNTIYF.

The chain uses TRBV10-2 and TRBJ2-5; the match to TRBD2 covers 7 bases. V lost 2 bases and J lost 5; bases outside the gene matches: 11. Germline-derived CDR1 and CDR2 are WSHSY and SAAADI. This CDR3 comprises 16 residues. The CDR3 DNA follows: TGCGCCAGCAGTGAGGGCCCTACAGCCGGGGGGGAGACCCAGTACTTC. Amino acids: CASSEGPTAGGETQYF.

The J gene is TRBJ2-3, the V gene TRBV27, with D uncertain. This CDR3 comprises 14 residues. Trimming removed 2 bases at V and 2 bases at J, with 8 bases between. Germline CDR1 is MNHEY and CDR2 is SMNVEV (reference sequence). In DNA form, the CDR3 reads TGTGCCAGCAGTTTAGCGGCATACACAGATACGCAGTATTTT. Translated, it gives CASSLAAYTDTQYF.

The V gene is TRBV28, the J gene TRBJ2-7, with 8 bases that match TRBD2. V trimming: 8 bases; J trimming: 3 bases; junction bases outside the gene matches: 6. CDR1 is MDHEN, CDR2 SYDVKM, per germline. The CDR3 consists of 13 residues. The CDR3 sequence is CASAGTRVYEQYF. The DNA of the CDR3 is TGTGCCAGCGCCGGGACTAGAGTCTACGAGCAGTACTTC.

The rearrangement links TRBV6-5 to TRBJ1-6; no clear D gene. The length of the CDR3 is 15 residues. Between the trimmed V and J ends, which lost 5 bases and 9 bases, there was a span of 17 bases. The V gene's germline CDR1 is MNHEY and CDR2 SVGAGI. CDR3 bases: TGTGCCAGCAGTCTGGGCTCGTCCGTGGGTTCACCCCTCCACTTT. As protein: CASSLGSSVGSPLHF.

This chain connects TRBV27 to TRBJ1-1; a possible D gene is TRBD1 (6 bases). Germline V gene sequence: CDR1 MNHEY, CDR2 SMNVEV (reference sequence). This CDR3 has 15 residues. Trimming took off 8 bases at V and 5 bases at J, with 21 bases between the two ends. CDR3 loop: CASLQFLGARTEAFF. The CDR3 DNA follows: TGTGCCAGCCTTCAGTTTTTGGGGGCGCGTACTGAAGCTTTCTTT.

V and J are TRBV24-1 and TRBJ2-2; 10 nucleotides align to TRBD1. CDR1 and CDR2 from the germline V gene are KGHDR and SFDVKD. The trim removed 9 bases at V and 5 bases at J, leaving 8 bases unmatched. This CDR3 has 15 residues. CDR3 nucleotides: TGTGCCACCCAAAGACAGGGGGCGCAAACCGGGGAGCTGTTTTTT. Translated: CATQRQGAQTGELFF.

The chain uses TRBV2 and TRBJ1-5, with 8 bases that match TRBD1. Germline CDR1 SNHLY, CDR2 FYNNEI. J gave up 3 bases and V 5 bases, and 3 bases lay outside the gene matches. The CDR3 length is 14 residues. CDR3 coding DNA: TGTGCCAGCAGTTGGACAGGGTACAATCAGCCCCAGCATTTT. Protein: CASSWTGYNQPQHF.

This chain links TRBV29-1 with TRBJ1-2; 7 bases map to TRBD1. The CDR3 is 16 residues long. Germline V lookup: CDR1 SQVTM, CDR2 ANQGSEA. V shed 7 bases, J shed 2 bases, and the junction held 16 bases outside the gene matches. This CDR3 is CSAYGTVNLTNYGYTF. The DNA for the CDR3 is TGCAGCGCCTACGGGACAGTCAACCTTACAAACTATGGCTACACCTTC.

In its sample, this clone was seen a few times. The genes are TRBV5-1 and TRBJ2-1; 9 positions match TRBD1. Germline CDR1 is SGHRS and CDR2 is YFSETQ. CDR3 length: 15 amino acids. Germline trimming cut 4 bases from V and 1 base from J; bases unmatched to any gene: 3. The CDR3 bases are TGCGCCAGCAGCCTACAGGGGGCTTCCTACAATGAGCAGTTCTTC. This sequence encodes CASSLQGASYNEQFF.

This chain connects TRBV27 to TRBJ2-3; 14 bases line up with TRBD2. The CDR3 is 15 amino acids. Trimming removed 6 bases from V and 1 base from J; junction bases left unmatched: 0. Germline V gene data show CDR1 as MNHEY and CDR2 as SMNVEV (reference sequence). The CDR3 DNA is TGTGCCAGCAGGGGACTAGCGGGAGGCACAGATACGCAGTATTTT. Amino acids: CASRGLAGGTDTQYF.

The CDR3, as DNA: TGCGCCAGCAGCCAAGACCGTTACTATGGCTACACCTTC. This sequence encodes CASSQDRYYGYTF. V and J are TRBV4-1 and TRBJ1-2; no clear D gene. Germline V CDR1 and CDR2: MGHRA, YSYEKL. Trimming removed 0 bases at V and 3 bases at J, with 5 bases between. The CDR3 consists of 13 residues.

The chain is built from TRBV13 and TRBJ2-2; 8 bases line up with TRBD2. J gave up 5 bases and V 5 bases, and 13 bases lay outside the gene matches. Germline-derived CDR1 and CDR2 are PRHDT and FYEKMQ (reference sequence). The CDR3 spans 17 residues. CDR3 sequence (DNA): TGTGCCAGCAGCGAATCAAGAGCGGGAGTAAGGACCGGGGAGCTGTTTTTT. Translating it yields CASSESRAGVRTGELFF. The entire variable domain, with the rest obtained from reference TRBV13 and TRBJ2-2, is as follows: AAGVIQSPRHLIKEKRETATLKCYPIPRHDTVYWYQQGPGQDPQFLISFYEKMQSDKGSIPDRFSAQQFSDYHSELNMSSLELGDSALYFCASSESRAGVRTGELFFGEGSRLTVL.

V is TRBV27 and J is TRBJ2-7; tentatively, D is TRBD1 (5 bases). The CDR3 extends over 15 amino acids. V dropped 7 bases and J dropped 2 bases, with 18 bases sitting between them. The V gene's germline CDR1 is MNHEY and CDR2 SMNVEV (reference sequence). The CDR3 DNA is TGTGCCAGCACCCCTTCAGGGCTCGCCACCTACGAGCAGTACTTC. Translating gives CASTPSGLATYEQYF.

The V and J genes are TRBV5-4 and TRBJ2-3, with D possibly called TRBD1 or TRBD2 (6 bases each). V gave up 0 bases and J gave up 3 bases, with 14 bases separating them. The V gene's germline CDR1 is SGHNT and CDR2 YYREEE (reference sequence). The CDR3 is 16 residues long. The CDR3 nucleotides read TGTGCCAGCAGCTTGGCCGGTGGGGGGCAGACAGATACGCAGTATTTT. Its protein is CASSLAGGGQTDTQYF.

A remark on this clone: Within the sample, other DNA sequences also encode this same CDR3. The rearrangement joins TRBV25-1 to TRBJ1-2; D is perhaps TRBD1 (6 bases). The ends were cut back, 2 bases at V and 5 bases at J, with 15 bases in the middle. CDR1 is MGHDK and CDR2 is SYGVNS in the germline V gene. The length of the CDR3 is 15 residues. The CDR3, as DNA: TGTGCCAGCAGTGAAGGGGGTGCGAGGGGGTATGGCTACACCTTC. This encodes CASSEGGARGYGYTF.

The CDR3 DNA reads TGCGCCAGCAGCTGGAGCGGGACTAGCGGGGGGCCGAGCTCCTACAATGAGCAGTTCTTC. This translates into CASSWSGTSGGPSSYNEQFF. The V call is TRBV5-1, the J call TRBJ2-1; 15 bases map to TRBD2. The germline V gene has CDR1 SGHRS and CDR2 YFSETQ. The CDR3 length is 20 residues. Trimming took 3 bases from V and 0 from J; bases not matched to a gene: 10.

The CDR3 loop is CASSSGTPSSNQPQHF. In DNA, the CDR3 is TGTGCCAGCAGCTCCGGGACACCCAGTAGCAATCAGCCCCAGCATTTT. V and J are TRBV7-9 and TRBJ1-5; D perhaps matches TRBD1 (6 bases). The ends were cut back, 4 bases at V and 0 bases at J, with 13 bases in the middle. This CDR3 has 16 amino acids. Germline assignment: CDR1 SEHNR and CDR2 FQNEAQ (reference sequence).

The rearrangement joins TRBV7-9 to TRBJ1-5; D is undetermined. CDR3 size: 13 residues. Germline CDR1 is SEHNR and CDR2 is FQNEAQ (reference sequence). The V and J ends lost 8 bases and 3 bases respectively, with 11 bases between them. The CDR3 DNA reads TGTGCCAGCGGCACAGAAGCCAATCAGCCCCAGCATTTT. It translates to CASGTEANQPQHF.

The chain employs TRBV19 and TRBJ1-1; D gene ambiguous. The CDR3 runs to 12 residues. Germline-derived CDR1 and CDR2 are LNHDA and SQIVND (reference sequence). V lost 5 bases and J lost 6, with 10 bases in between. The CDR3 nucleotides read TGTGCCAGTAGTGTGCCGCTTGCTGAAGCTTTCTTT. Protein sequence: CASSVPLAEAFF. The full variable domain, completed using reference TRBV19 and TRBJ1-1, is DGGITQSPKYLFRKEGQNVTLSCEQNLNHDAMYWYRQDPGQGLRLIYYSQIVNDFQKGDIAEGYSVSREKKESFPLTVTSAQKNPTAFYLCASSVPLAEAFFGQGTRLTVV.

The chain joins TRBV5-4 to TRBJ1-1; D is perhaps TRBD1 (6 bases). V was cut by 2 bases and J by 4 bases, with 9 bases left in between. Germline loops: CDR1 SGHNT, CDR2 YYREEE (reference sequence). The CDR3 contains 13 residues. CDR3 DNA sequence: TGTGCCAGCAGCTTACAGGGTCCCACTGAAGCTTTCTTT. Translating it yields CASSLQGPTEAFF. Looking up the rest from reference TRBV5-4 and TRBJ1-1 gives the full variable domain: ETGVTQSPTHLIKTRGQQVTLRCSSQSGHNTVSWYQQALGQGPQFIFQYYREEENGRGNFPPRFSGLQFPNYSSELNVNALELDDSALYLCASSLQGPTEAFFGQGTRLTVV.